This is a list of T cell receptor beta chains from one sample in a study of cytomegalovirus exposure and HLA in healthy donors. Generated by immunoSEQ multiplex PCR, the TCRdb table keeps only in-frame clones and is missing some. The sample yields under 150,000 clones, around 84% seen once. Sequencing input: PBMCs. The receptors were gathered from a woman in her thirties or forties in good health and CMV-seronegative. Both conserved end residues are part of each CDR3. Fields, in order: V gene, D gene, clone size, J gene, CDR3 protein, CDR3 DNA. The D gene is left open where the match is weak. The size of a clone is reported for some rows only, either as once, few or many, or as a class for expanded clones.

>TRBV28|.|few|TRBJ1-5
CASSPPWTYNQPQHF
TGTGCCAGCAGCCCGCCCTGGACATACAATCAGCCCCAGCATTTT
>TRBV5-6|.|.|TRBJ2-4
CASSLVLAKNIQYF
TGTGCCAGCAGCTTGGTACTAGCCAAAAACATTCAGTACTTC
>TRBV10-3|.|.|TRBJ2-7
CAISESTYEQYF
TGTGCCATCAGTGAAAGCACCTACGAGCAGTACTTC
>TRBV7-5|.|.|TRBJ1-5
CARSSTGGSWGNQPQHF
TGTGCCAGAAGCTCGACAGGGGGCTCGTGGGGCAATCAGCCCCAGCATTTT
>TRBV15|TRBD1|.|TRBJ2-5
CATSRDRVTGEETQYF
TGTGCCACCAGCAGAGATCGGGTAACAGGGGAAGAGACCCAGTACTTC
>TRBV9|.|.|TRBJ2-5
CASSVVPVPQETQYF
TGTGCCAGCAGCGTAGTCCCAGTCCCACAAGAGACCCAGTACTTC
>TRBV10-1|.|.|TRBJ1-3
CASGPNSGNTIYF
TGCGCCAGCGGGCCGAACTCTGGAAACACCATATATTTT
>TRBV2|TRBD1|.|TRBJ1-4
CASRDDREELFF
TGTGCCAGCAGGGACGACAGGGAAGAACTGTTTTTT
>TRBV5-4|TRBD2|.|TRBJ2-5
CASSLGLAGGETQYF
TGTGCCAGCAGCTTGGGACTAGCGGGAGGGGAGACCCAGTACTTC
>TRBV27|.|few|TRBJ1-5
CASSLSGGGQPQHF
TGTGCCAGCAGTTTATCCGGGGGAGGTCAGCCCCAGCATTTT
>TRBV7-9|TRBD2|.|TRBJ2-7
CASSSGLAAYEQYF
TGTGCCAGCAGCTCAGGACTAGCGGCCTACGAGCAGTACTTC
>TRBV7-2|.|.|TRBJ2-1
CASSSKTSNRGNEQFF
TGTGCCAGCAGCTCGAAGACTAGTAATCGGGGGAATGAGCAGTTCTTC
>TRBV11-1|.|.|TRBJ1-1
CASSGGGSAEAFF
TGTGCCAGCAGTGGCGGAGGTAGCGCTGAAGCTTTCTTT
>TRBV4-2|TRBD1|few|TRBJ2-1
CASSQEEAGTGGRNEQFF
TGTGCCAGCAGCCAAGAGGAAGCTGGGACAGGGGGGCGGAATGAGCAGTTCTTC
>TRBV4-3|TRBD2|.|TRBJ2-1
CASSQELAEWGSEQFF
TGCGCCAGCAGCCAAGAACTAGCGGAATGGGGAAGTGAGCAGTTCTTC
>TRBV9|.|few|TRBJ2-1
CASSVSERKHNEQFF
TGTGCCAGCAGCGTATCGGAGCGGAAGCACAATGAGCAGTTCTTC
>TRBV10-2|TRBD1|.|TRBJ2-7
CASGQGTYEQYF
TGCGCCAGCGGACAGGGGACCTACGAGCAGTACTTC
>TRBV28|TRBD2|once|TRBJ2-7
CASSLLWLAGDYEQYF
TGTGCCAGCAGTTTATTATGGCTAGCGGGAGACTACGAGCAGTACTTC
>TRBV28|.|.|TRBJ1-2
CASRFTGSRYGYTF
TGTGCCAGCAGATTTACAGGGAGTCGCTATGGCTACACCTTC
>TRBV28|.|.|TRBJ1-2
CASSLFDGYTF
TGTGCCAGCAGTTTATTCGATGGCTACACCTTC
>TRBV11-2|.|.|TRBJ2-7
CASSQPFGEQYF
TGTGCCAGCAGCCAACCCTTCGGCGAGCAGTACTTC
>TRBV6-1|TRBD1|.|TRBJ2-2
CASSEGTGAKAGELFF
TGTGCCAGCAGTGAAGGTACAGGGGCGAAGGCCGGGGAGCTGTTTTTT
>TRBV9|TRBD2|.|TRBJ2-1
CASSGRGTSAYNEQFF
TGTGCCAGCAGCGGGCGGGGGACTAGCGCGTACAATGAGCAGTTCTTC
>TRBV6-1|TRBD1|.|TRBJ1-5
CASHVDNRGQPQHF
TGTGCCAGCCACGTCGATAACAGGGGCCAGCCCCAGCATTTT
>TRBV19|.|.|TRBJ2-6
CASSIAGTPFSGANGLTF
TGTGCCAGTAGTATAGCCGGGACACCGTTCTCTGGGGCCAACGGCCTGACTTTC
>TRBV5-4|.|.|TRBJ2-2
CASSWTENTGELFF
TGTGCCAGCAGCTGGACTGAGAACACCGGGGAGCTGTTTTTT
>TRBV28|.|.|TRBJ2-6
CASRLGEGRSPGANVLTF
TGTGCCAGCAGATTGGGGGAAGGGAGGTCTCCTGGGGCCAACGTCCTGACTTTC
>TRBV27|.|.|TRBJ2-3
CASSLRLASDTQYF
TGTGCCAGCAGTTTGCGGCTAGCGTCGGATACGCAGTATTTT
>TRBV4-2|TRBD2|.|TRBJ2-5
CASSQGTSGRGETQYF
TGTGCCAGCAGCCAGGGGACTAGCGGGAGGGGAGAGACCCAGTACTTC
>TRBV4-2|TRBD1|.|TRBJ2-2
CASSQDGTENTGELFF
TGTGCCAGCAGCCAAGATGGGACAGAAAACACCGGGGAGCTGTTTTTT
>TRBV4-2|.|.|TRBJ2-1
CASSPESSGGYEQFF
TGTGCCAGCAGCCCAGAGAGTAGCGGTGGGTATGAGCAGTTCTTC
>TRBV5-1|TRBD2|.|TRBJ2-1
CASSLAGGFNEQFF
TGCGCCAGCTCTCTAGCGGGAGGGTTCAATGAGCAGTTCTTC
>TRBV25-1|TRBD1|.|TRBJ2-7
CASSAQTGSHEQYF
TGTGCCAGCAGTGCCCAGACAGGGTCCCACGAGCAGTACTTC
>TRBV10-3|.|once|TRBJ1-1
CAISVDTLNTEAFF
TGTGCCATCAGTGTTGACACCTTGAACACTGAAGCTTTCTTT
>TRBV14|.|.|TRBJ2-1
CASSNKWQGREQFF
TGTGCCAGCAGCAATAAATGGCAGGGGCGGGAGCAGTTCTTC
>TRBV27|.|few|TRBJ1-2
CASSPGGRGYYGYTF
TGTGCCAGCAGTCCGGGGGGTCGGGGCTACTATGGCTACACCTTC
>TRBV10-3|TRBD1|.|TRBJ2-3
CAINGQGASDTQYF
TGTGCCATCAACGGACAGGGGGCCTCAGATACGCAGTATTTT
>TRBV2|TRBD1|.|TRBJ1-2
CASRNVPGQGGNYGYTF
TGTGCCAGCAGGAACGTACCGGGACAGGGGGGGAACTATGGCTACACCTTC
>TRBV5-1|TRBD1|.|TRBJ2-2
CASSRGTANTGELFF
TGCGCCAGCAGCAGGGGGACAGCTAACACCGGGGAGCTGTTTTTT
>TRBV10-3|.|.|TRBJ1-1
CAIRQEGTEAFF
TGTGCCATCAGGCAGGAGGGCACTGAAGCTTTCTTT
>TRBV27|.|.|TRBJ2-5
CASSLWEKETQYF
TGTGCCAGCAGTTTGTGGGAGAAAGAGACCCAGTACTTC
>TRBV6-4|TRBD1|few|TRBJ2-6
CASSDEGTGISGANVLTF
TGTGCCAGCAGTGACGAGGGGACAGGGATCTCTGGGGCCAACGTCCTGACTTTC
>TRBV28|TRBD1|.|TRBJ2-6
CASSSQPGQVNSGANGLTF
TGTGCCAGCAGTTCTCAACCGGGACAGGTGAACTCTGGGGCCAACGGCCTGACTTTC
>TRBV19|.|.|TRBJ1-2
CASSQGRLLYGYTF
TGTGCCAGTTCCCAGGGAAGGCTTCTCTATGGCTACACCTTC
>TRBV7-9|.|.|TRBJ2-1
CASSGHSSYNEQFF
TGTGCCAGCAGCGGACATAGCTCCTACAATGAGCAGTTCTTC
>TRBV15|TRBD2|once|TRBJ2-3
CATSRAGTSGAVDTQYF
TGTGCCACCAGCAGAGCCGGGACTAGCGGCGCAGTGGATACGCAGTATTTT
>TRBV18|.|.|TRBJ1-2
CASSPSRRGGDGYTF
TGTGCCAGCTCACCCTCACGTCGGGGAGGAGATGGCTACACCTTC